Listed below are T cell receptor beta chains from one sample, sequenced in a study of T cell responses to AZD1222 COVID-19 vaccine. This table comes from immunoSEQ multiplex PCR, and its TCRdb copy is limited to in-frame clones, with some not included. The top ten clones hold 1.3% of a sample with roughly 180,000 clones, about 92% of them seen once. The sequences come from peripheral blood, collected 28 days after the second AZD1222 dose. These TCRs come from an adult who received the AZD1222 COVID-19 vaccine. Both conserved end residues are trimmed from each CDR3. The order of the fields is V gene, J gene, CDR3 protein.

TRBV5-1,TRBJ1-2,ASSLLRLDGYT
TRBV9,TRBJ1-5,ASSGTGAGQPQH
TRBV5-4,TRBJ1-2,ASSPGQGAFYGYT
TRBV7-9,TRBJ2-2,ASSLGRGRGTGELF
TRBV27,TRBJ1-3,ASRSPGVSGNTIY
TRBV19,TRBJ2-7,ASRGQGSYEQY
TRBV19,TRBJ2-2,ASSMQAGELF
TRBV6-6,TRBJ2-3,ASSYNRGSTDTQY
TRBV5-1,TRBJ2-2,ASSSDRTHTGELF
TRBV19,TRBJ1-5,ASSIDLGPQH
TRBV4-1,TRBJ1-3,ASSRGTRSAGGNTIY
TRBV21-1,TRBJ2-7,ASTDRGQSYEQY
TRBV9,TRBJ2-1,ASSVGRTDNNEQF
TRBV7-3,TRBJ2-3,ASSLNGRVTDTQY
TRBV29-1,TRBJ1-1,SSGQGGNTEAF
TRBV27,TRBJ1-5,ASSLLSNQPQH
TRBV20-1,TRBJ1-5,SASFWGPNQPQH
TRBV28,TRBJ1-2,ASRPGQGASYGYT
TRBV20-1,TRBJ2-1,SASMLAGGRSSYNEQF
TRBV7-8,TRBJ2-3,ASSPLNLEISDTQY
TRBV29-1,TRBJ1-2,SVESGNAYGYT
TRBV7-9,TRBJ1-2,ASSPGGANYGYT
TRBV5-1,TRBJ2-1,ASSLLYGGEQF
TRBV4-1,TRBJ1-2,ASSPPPGQSNYGYT
TRBV5-8,TRBJ2-7,ASPHGATPSSYEQY
TRBV6-5,TRBJ1-1,ASSFSNDRAAGAF
TRBV6-5,TRBJ2-2,ASIKSTGELF
TRBV28,TRBJ2-3,ATRDTYTDTQY
TRBV6-5,TRBJ2-7,ASSYGTNGNEQY
TRBV10-1,TRBJ1-1,ASSESTRGVNTEAF
TRBV2,TRBJ1-5,ASSPTQRGNQPQH
TRBV2,TRBJ2-2,ASQVGRQGGSGELF
TRBV11-2,TRBJ2-7,ASSSLRGPPSSYEQY
TRBV3-1/TRBV3-2,TRBJ1-5,ASSLDRVQPQH
TRBV6-5,TRBJ2-7,ASRPTSSSIYEQY
TRBV7-2,TRBJ2-1,ASSSTSGSGNEQF
TRBV6-4,TRBJ2-3,ASSETPTTRPLGTQY
TRBV7-8,TRBJ1-3,ASSGTGRSGNTIY
TRBV7-2,TRBJ1-3,ASSLTGVWDTIY
TRBV10-2,TRBJ1-5,ASSDRGNSNQPQH
TRBV3-1/TRBV3-2,TRBJ2-2,ASSQDPGPTGELF
TRBV6-2/TRBV6-3,TRBJ1-6,ASSYGTGWRSPLH
TRBV7-2,TRBJ1-2,ASSHGQRTYGYT
TRBV28,TRBJ1-1,ASSFGGLNTEAF
TRBV2,TRBJ1-6,ASSDRTDYNSPLH
TRBV2,TRBJ2-2,ASSRALTGELF
TRBV5-8,TRBJ1-1,ASSPRWGQRGTEAF
TRBV2,TRBJ1-3,ASSPATVGNTIY
TRBV7-9,TRBJ1-2,ASRGTGQDYGYT
TRBV30,TRBJ2-7,AWRLRTPRYEQY
TRBV12-3/TRBV12-4,TRBJ1-2,ASSFRDRVYT
TRBV27,TRBJ1-6,ASSSLQGPHSPLH
TRBV15,TRBJ1-5,ATSRDWAGGQPQH
TRBV7-2,TRBJ1-5,ASSSLGGRGTQH
TRBV7-9,TRBJ1-2,ASSSRTGWSYT
TRBV6-5,TRBJ2-1,ASSYGGKQF
TRBV5-1,TRBJ1-2,ASSLTYLNYGYT
TRBV11-1,TRBJ1-1,ASSLGEISGTEAF